This T cell receptor (beta chain) was found in a study of T cells in narcolepsy. Only in-frame clones appear in the TCRdb table, and some are missing; sequencing was by immunoSEQ multiplex PCR. This table has around 42,000 clones, approximately 88% appearing once. The V gene's germline CDR1 is SQVTM and CDR2 ANQGSEA. This CDR3 spans 15 amino acids. Trimming cost V 6 bases and J 4 bases, with 19 bases left between them. This sequence originates from a human donor with narcolepsy. The sample was CD45RA- memory CD4+ T cells from PBMCs. V gene TRBV29-1 combines with J gene TRBJ1-3, with TRBD1 as a possible D gene (5 bases). CDR3 in amino acids: CSVAPGPQGGNTIYF. CDR3 in DNA: TGCAGCGTCGCGCCGGGACCGCAGGGAGGAAACACCATATATTTT.